This T cell receptor (beta chain) is drawn from a study of T cells in Graves' hyperthyroidism and ophthalmopathy (dated by TCRdb to between 2018 and 2021). Some background on the complete study: Peripheral blood samples were taken at initial diagnosis, before any treatment was given. TCR V-J signatures able to tell the groups apart were searched for in a discovery cohort of approximately 95 patients, of whom approximately 40 had Graves' ophthalmopathy and about 60 had stable Graves' hyperthyroidism. The paper describes TCR Vbeta CDR3 sequencing of 140 or so peripheral blood samples, made up of some 42 ophthalmopathy patients, some 80 hyperthyroidism patients and about 17 progressor patients. Prospective prediction of ophthalmopathy was tested in an independent validation cohort consisting of about 20 hyperthyroidism patients and more than 15 patients who later progressed to ophthalmopathy. For training and testing, the 100 or so patients in the discovery cohort were randomly divided in a 7:3 ratio. In over five Graves' hyperthyroidism patients, the study also compared T-cell repertoires from thyroid tissue with T-cell repertoires from blood. Following sampling, methimazole starting at 30 mg daily was given to hyperthyroidism patients, and high-dose intravenous methylprednisolone was given to ophthalmopathy patients. Study-wide conclusions, independent of this receptor: Sample size was not statistically predetermined, and investigators were not blinded to group allocation. In validation, the model predicted progression to ophthalmopathy a median of 6.5 months before onset, with about 70% sensitivity and roughly 77% specificity. Most expanded thyroid clonotypes (frequency above 0.001) were also detected in blood, suggesting blood repertoires may reflect thyroid immune responses. A 13 V-J signature model separated ophthalmopathy from stable hyperthyroidism, with about 88% sensitivity and about 81% specificity in cross-validation and 80%/75% in testing.

Counted from cysteine to phenylalanine, this CDR3 has 14 amino acids. Only the CDR3 portion is preserved as DNA: 42 bases, with reading frame beginning at the first base. The germline V gene sets CDR1 to ENHRY and CDR2 to SYGVKD. V and J are trimmed by 5 bases and 8 bases, and the gene matches miss 8 bases of the junction. TCR beta CDR3 regions were amplified from RNA transcripts. The TCR CDR3 was subjected to a first round of RT-PCR using the HTBI primer set and the Qiagen OneStep RT-PCR kit. Libraries were constructed in a second round of multiplex PCR, after which size selection and purification were carried out. The libraries were sequenced on an Illumina HiSeq2000 using paired-end 100 bp reads. In the original analysis: SOAPnuke was used to process the raw data, throwing out any read that contained adapters or uncalled bases, had a mean Phred below 15, or lacked an exact constant-primer or identifier match. COPE v1.2.5 was used to merge the high-quality paired reads, and each unique nucleotide sequence was defined as a clonotype. MiTCR v1.1 was used to align the clonotypes against IMGT TRBV, TRBD and TRBJ reference segments. The analysis included only V-J combinations with a frequency above 0.0001, which together covered roughly 99% of the repertoires. A TCS score was defined as the ratio of F50 (clonal expansion) to E x V (chaos), with BLOSUM62-based TCRdist applied between CDR3 peptides within each V-J. Welch's t-statistics and random forest reduced roughly 530 V-J features to around 14, which were used in a naive Bayes classifier (R e1071). TCRdb's own reprocessing of the public reads used fastp at Q25 and MiXCR and kept productive beta chains. CDR3 protein duplicates are merged, each entry listing the most common genes and DNA. The V and J calls reflect TCRdb's pipeline rather than the authors' work. This sample gives some 300,000 distinct CDR3 sequences in total; roughly 19% of them show up just once. The top ten constitute about 40% of the sample.

This clonotype appeared a few times. It has no known antigen specificity. No qualities accompany the bases; no much larger clone lies one base away. Ophthalmopathy patients had moderately to severely active disease, with a Clinical Activity Score of 3 or more, a NOSPECS grade of 4 or more, and a disease duration of less than 3 months. Exclusion was applied to patients with uncontrolled infections, other autoimmune diseases, pregnancy or lactation. Diagnoses were established on the basis of clinical symptoms, serum thyroxine and TRAb, thyroid ultrasound, and orbital computed tomography. PBMCs were isolated from about 9.1 ml of fresh peripheral blood by Ficoll-Paque density gradient centrifugation. Trizol reagent was used to extract total RNA, and RNA quality was then checked on an Agilent 2100 Bioanalyzer.

The sample taken for sequencing was blood. The sequence is built from TRBV10-3 and TRBJ2-4; TRBD1 agrees with 8 junctional bases. The sequence came from a man in his fifties or sixties with Graves' ophthalmopathy. The DNA sequence is TGTGCCATCAGTCTGGGGGGACAGGCGGACATTCAGTACTTC. This yields the protein CAISLGGQADIQYF.